The 21 T cell receptor beta chains below come from one sample, sequenced in a study of blood T cell repertoires in COVID-19. Only in-frame clones appear in the TCRdb table, and some are missing; sequencing was by immunoSEQ multiplex PCR. The sample consists of about 150,000 clones, around 78% of them appearing once. The sequenced sample consisted of peripheral blood. The origin of the receptors is a man older than 75 with acute or convalescent COVID-19.

The chain is built from TRBV21-1 and TRBJ2-1; whether TRBD1, the table's D call, matches the DNA was not checked. TRBV21-1 is annotated as a pseudogene. The length of the CDR3 is 13 residues. The CDR3 spells CASSTRATGEQFF. CDR3 coding DNA: TGTGCCAGCAGCACCAGGGCGACCGGGGAGCAGTTCTTC.

This chain links TRBV10-2 with TRBJ2-1; 7 nucleotides line up with TRBD1. This CDR3 is 14 amino acids long. V gave up 6 bases and J gave up 6 bases; unmatched junction bases: 8. Per the germline V gene, CDR1 is WSHSY and CDR2 is SAAADI. The CDR3 here is CASRDRQGPNEQFF. The CDR3 coding sequence is TGCGCCAGCAGGGATAGACAGGGTCCCAATGAGCAGTTCTTC.

This chain joins TRBV4-3 and TRBJ1-5, with D hard to call. This CDR3 comprises 15 residues. The V end lost 0 bases, the J end lost 0 bases, and 6 bases lay between the germline ends. CDR1 and CDR2 from the germline V gene are LGHNA and YSLEER. The CDR3 region has the DNA TGCGCCAGCAGCCAAGACAGTGTTAGCAATCAGCCCCAGCATTTT. Protein: CASSQDSVSNQPQHF.

The chain has TRBV6-5 and TRBJ2-2; D is unclear. This CDR3 is built from 13 residues. In germline, CDR1 is MNHEY, CDR2 SVGAGI. With 8 bases removed from V and 0 bases from J, the gap between germline ends came to 7 bases. CDR3 bases: TGTGCCAGCGCGACAACGAACACCGGGGAGCTGTTTTTT. This gives the protein CASATTNTGELFF.

V usage is TRBV9 and J usage is TRBJ1-3; D perhaps matches TRBD1 (6 bases). The CDR3 contains 14 residues. Per germline, CDR1 SGDLS and CDR2 YYNGEE. Trimming cost V 4 bases and J 3 bases, with 11 bases left between them. CDR3 nucleotides: TGTGCCAGCAGCCGGGGGGGCGATGGAAACACCATATATTTT. It codes for CASSRGGDGNTIYF.

The rearrangement uses TRBV3-1 (or the pseudogene TRBV3-2) and TRBJ2-3; possible D gene TRBD2, 5 bases. Trimming removed 3 bases from V and 5 bases from J, with 18 bases in between. This CDR3 is built from 16 residues. Germline CDR1 and CDR2: LGHDT and YNNKEL (reference sequence). Here the CDR3 DNA reads TGTGCCAGCAGCCAGCAAAAGCGGTTTACGGGAGATACGCAGTATTTT. Protein product: CASSQQKRFTGDTQYF.

The gene calls are TRBV7-8 and TRBJ1-3, with 8 bases matching TRBD1. Germline CDR1 and CDR2: SGHVS and FQNEAQ. After removal of 8 bases from V and 1 base from J, the junction contained 7 bases not matched to a gene. The CDR3 spans 15 residues. For the CDR3, the DNA is TGTGCCAGCTCCCAAGACAGGGGATCTGGAAACACCATATATTTT. Its translation is CASSQDRGSGNTIYF.

The rearrangement joins TRBV5-4 to TRBJ2-2, with D tentatively TRBD2 (5 bases). The CDR3 is made up of 13 amino acids. The V and J ends lost 9 bases and 5 bases respectively, with 14 bases between them. Germline CDR1 SGHNT, CDR2 YYREEE (reference sequence). CDR3 residues: CATRGPGTGELFF. The CDR3, as DNA: TGTGCCACCAGAGGACCGGGGACCGGGGAGCTGTTTTTT.

The V gene is TRBV28, the J gene TRBJ2-1; D possibly corresponds to TRBD2 (7 bases). Germline V gene lookup returns CDR1 MDHEN and CDR2 SYDVKM. Trimming removed 8 bases at V and 2 bases at J, with 13 bases between. The CDR3 has 14 amino acids. CDR3 sequence: CASYTGGPYNEQFF. DNA of the CDR3: TGTGCCAGCTACACGGGGGGCCCCTACAATGAGCAGTTCTTC.

Regarding this clone: At the DNA level, this CDR3 is encoded by other sequences in the same sample as well. The chain uses TRBV3-1 (or the pseudogene TRBV3-2) and TRBJ1-6; D ambiguous. The CDR3 length is 11 residues. Germline V gene lookup returns CDR1 LGHDT and CDR2 YNNKEL (reference sequence). V was pared by 4 bases and J by 8 bases, with 3 bases between. The CDR3 DNA is TGTGCCAGCAGCCGAGATTCACCCCTCCACTTT. Protein sequence: CASSRDSPLHF.

J is TRBJ2-5 and V is TRBV27; 10 positions agree with TRBD2. CDR1 is MNHEY, CDR2 SMNVEV, per germline (reference sequence). The CDR3 sequence is 15 residues long. V dropped 8 bases and J dropped 4; count of bases not matched to a gene: 10. CDR3 amino acids: CASAQRGGRVETQYF. The CDR3 coding sequence is TGTGCCAGCGCCCAGCGGGGGGGCCGAGTAGAGACCCAGTACTTC.

The count of this clone is one. The chain employs TRBV2 and TRBJ1-2, with 12 bases lining up with TRBD1. The CDR3 extends over 15 amino acids. J was trimmed by 5 bases and V by 7 bases; bases with no gene match: 8. Germline-derived CDR1 and CDR2 are SNHLY and FYNNEI. The CDR3: CASTGTGGAGYGYTF. Written as DNA, the CDR3 is TGTGCCAGCACCGGGACAGGGGGCGCCGGGTATGGCTACACCTTC.

The chain joins TRBV23-1 to TRBJ2-3; D gene unclear. TRBV23-1 is an ORF for which the function is uncertain. CDR3 length: 14 amino acids. V was pared by 4 bases and J by 4 bases, with 12 bases between. The CDR3 is CASSRGAKADTQYF. For the CDR3, the DNA is TGCGCCAGCAGTCGAGGCGCCAAGGCAGATACGCAGTATTTT.

The chain is built from TRBV7-2 and TRBJ2-3, with 8 positions matching TRBD2. Germline V lookup: CDR1 SGHTA, CDR2 FQGNSA. The CDR3 has 15 residues. Trimming at V came to 1 base and at J to 6 bases, leaving 6 bases not matched to a gene. In DNA, the CDR3 is TGTGCCAGCAGCTTAGTGGCGGGGGGTGGGGATACGCAGTATTTT. It codes for CASSLVAGGGDTQYF.

The chain links TRBV5-1 to TRBJ1-2; D is undetermined. Trimming took off 4 bases at V and 0 bases at J, with 10 bases between the two ends. The CDR3 contains 14 residues. CDR1 is SGHRS and CDR2 is YFSETQ in the germline V gene. CDR3 residues: CASSTATPNYGYTF. DNA for the CDR3: TGCGCCAGCAGCACGGCGACACCTAACTATGGCTACACCTTC.

The CDR3 nucleotides read TGTGCCAGCAGCCAGGACAGGGCGATGAACACTGAAGCTTTCTTT. This encodes CASSQDRAMNTEAFF. This chain joins TRBV14 and TRBJ1-1; 8 positions match TRBD1. With V trimmed by 3 bases and J by 0 bases, 3 bases remained unmatched. The germline CDR1 and CDR2 sequences are SGHDN and FVKESK. The CDR3 runs to 15 residues.

This chain links TRBV3-1 (or the pseudogene TRBV3-2) with TRBJ2-5; 8 bases line up with TRBD1. Germline V gives CDR1 LGHDT, CDR2 YNNKEL (reference sequence). The CDR3 has 16 amino acids. Trimming at V came to 4 bases and at J to 5 bases, leaving 12 bases not matched to a gene. CDR3: CASSLRSQGGRETQYF. The CDR3 nucleotides are TGTGCCAGCAGCCTAAGATCACAGGGGGGAAGGGAGACCCAGTACTTC.

The chain has TRBV19 and TRBJ1-5; 8 bases agree with TRBD1. The CDR3 has 15 residues. Germline loops: CDR1 LNHDA, CDR2 SQIVND (reference sequence). Trimming took 6 bases from V and 3 from J; bases not matched to a gene: 7. The CDR3 DNA reads as TGTGCCAGTAGGCGACAGGGGATTGTCAATCAGCCCCAGCATTTT. It translates to CASRRQGIVNQPQHF.

This sequence joins TRBV25-1 and TRBJ1-2, with a possible D match to TRBD1 (6 bases). V dropped 6 bases and J dropped 4 bases, with 21 bases sitting between them. Germline V gene data show CDR1 as MGHDK and CDR2 as SYGVNS. The CDR3 covers 16 residues. In DNA, the CDR3 is TGTGCCAGCAGCGCCCCGGTCGGCAGGGGTCCCTATGGCTACACCTTC. Its protein is CASSAPVGRGPYGYTF.

The rearrangement uses TRBV7-2 and TRBJ1-5; 8 bases fit TRBD1. The germline CDR1 and CDR2 sequences are SGHTA and FQGNSA. J was trimmed by 3 bases and V by 5 bases; bases with no gene match: 6. This CDR3 is 15 amino acids long. CDR3 sequence reads: CASSAGQGSNQPQHF. DNA for the CDR3: TGTGCCAGCAGCGCCGGACAGGGATCCAATCAGCCCCAGCATTTT.

The genes are TRBV6-2 or TRBV6-3 and TRBJ1-5, with D tentatively TRBD1 (6 bases). Trimming cost V 0 bases and J 1 base, with 13 bases left between them. In germline, CDR1 is MNHEY, CDR2 SVGEGT. The CDR3 covers 17 residues. CDR3 coding DNA: TGTGCCAGCAGTTACTCGGCGGGGGGCGTAAGCAATCAGCCCCAGCATTTT. Its protein is CASSYSAGGVSNQPQHF.